This T cell receptor (beta chain) was identified in a study of T cells in narcolepsy. As for the study in general: Patients with NT1 or NT2 and healthy control donors were enrolled. Study observations and caveats: Autoreactive clone sequences were missing from some blood memory CD4+ repertoires.

Remarks on this clone: Its antigen is not identified.

Generated by immunoSEQ multiplex PCR, the TCRdb table keeps only in-frame clones and is missing some. The sample records about 25,000 clones, 80% to 90% being singletons. J was trimmed by 2 bases and V by 0 bases; bases with no gene match: 6. The CDR3 length is 16 residues. The germline V gene encodes CDR1 SGDLS and CDR2 YYNGEE. This clonotype was obtained from a human donor with narcolepsy. The V gene is TRBV9, the J gene TRBJ1-1; 8 bases are a match to TRBD1. The material sequenced was CD45RA- memory CD4+ T cells from PBMCs. The CDR3 DNA sequence: TGTGCCAGCAGCGTAGCTCCAGGGGGCCAAAACACTGAAGCTTTCTTT. Translated: CASSVAPGGQNTEAFF.